A selection of T cell receptor beta chains follows, all from one sample in a study of T cell repertoires in cytomegalovirus infection. These receptors have no known antigen. TCRdb recomputed calls from the reads with MiXCR, one row per CDR3 protein. Of about 920,000 distinct CDR3 sequences listed, about 33% are singletons. The input for sequencing was cultured CD8+ T cells from PBMCs, taken from culture after CMV antigen stimulation. Receptor source: a human donor in good health (CMV status not recorded). Some clones in this sample may be carry-over from other donors' samples. The CDR3 runs from the conserved cysteine through the conserved F or W. The order of the fields is CDR3 protein, CDR3 DNA, V gene, D gene, J gene, clone size. The D gene is left open where the match is weak. Size values are once, few and many counts, or a class for expanded clones, and some rows have none.

CASSVHRGLNEKLFF | TGTGCCAGCAGTGTCCACAGGGGGCTAAATGAAAAACTGTTTTTT | TRBV12-3/TRBV12-4 | TRBD1 | TRBJ1-4 | NA
CASTPEGVLAQPQHF | TGTGCCAGCACCCCAGAGGGGGTACTGGCTCAGCCCCAGCATTTT | TRBV6-6 | NA | TRBJ1-5 | NA
CASSIGHPYSNQPQHF | TGTGCCAGCAGCATTGGACACCCATATAGCAATCAGCCCCAGCATTTT | TRBV5-5 | NA | TRBJ1-5 | few
CAGQGARVVGGYTF | TGTGCCGGACAGGGGGCCCGGGTAGTTGGAGGCTACACCTTC | TRBV2 | TRBD1 | TRBJ1-2 | few
CASSPPGGFHNSPLHF | TGTGCCAGCAGCCCCCCAGGAGGGTTCCATAATTCACCCCTCCACTTT | TRBV7-6 | NA | TRBJ1-6 | NA
CASSLAPARCRYAVF | TGTGCCAGCAGCTTAGCGCCAGCGCGGTGCAGATACGCAGTATTT | TRBV7-2 | NA | TRBJ2-3 | few
CASSLGPIWTEDNEKLFF | TGTGCCAGCAGCTTGGGGCCAATTTGGACAGAGGATAATGAAAAACTGTTTTTT | TRBV7-9 | NA | TRBJ1-4 | NA
CASSPAQGAGGRETQYF | TGTGCCAGCAGCCCCGCCCAGGGTGCGGGGGGGCGGGAGACCCAGTACTTC | TRBV4-2 | TRBD2 | TRBJ2-5 | NA
CASSPWTGVETQYF | TGTGCCAGCAGTCCTTGGACGGGGGTGGAGACCCAGTACTTC | TRBV11-2 | NA | TRBJ2-5 | few
CASSLDGPPGETQYF | TGTGCCAGCAGCTTAGATGGTCCGCCCGGGGAGACCCAGTACTTC | TRBV7-6 | NA | TRBJ2-5 | few
CASSTTDRAYNEQFF | TGTGCCAGCAGTACAACGGACAGAGCGTACAATGAGCAGTTCTTC | TRBV12-3/TRBV12-4 | NA | TRBJ2-1 | few
CASREFSSGANVLTF | TGTGCCAGCAGGGAGTTTAGCTCTGGGGCCAACGTCCTGACTTTC | TRBV6-1 | NA | TRBJ2-6 | NA
CASSTTGGWTNEKLFF | TGTGCCAGCAGCACGACAGGGGGGTGGACTAATGAAAAACTGTTTTTT | TRBV11-2 | TRBD1 | TRBJ1-4 | once
CASSSRDRDNTIYF | TGTGCCAGCAGCTCCCGGGACCGCGACAACACCATATATTTT | TRBV7-4 | NA | TRBJ1-3 | once
CASSVDSFNQPQHF | TGTGCCAGCAGTGTGGACAGTTTCAATCAGCCCCAGCATTTT | TRBV6-6 | NA | TRBJ1-5 | NA
CASSLRETSGVGTGELFF | TGTGCCAGCAGCTTAAGGGAGACTAGCGGGGTTGGCACCGGGGAGCTGTTTTTT | TRBV7-8 | TRBD2 | TRBJ2-2 | few
CASSYSRGWGPDVSTDTQYF | TGTGCCAGCAGTTACTCGCGGGGATGGGGCCCCGACGTTAGCACAGATACGCAGTATTTT | TRBV6-2/TRBV6-3 | NA | TRBJ2-3 | NA